Below are 26 T cell receptor beta chains sequenced from a single sample in a study of Ad26.COV2.S vaccination and SARS-CoV-2 variants. Treatment defined: about 20 received Ad26.COV2.S at low or high dose, single or two shots; five or six received placebo; per-sample allocation not given. Samples were taken on day 63 after the first vaccine or placebo injection. Profiling relied on immunoSEQ multiplex PCR, and the TCRdb table lists in-frame clones only, not all of them. This sample has 300,000 to 400,000 clones, with roughly 90% found just once. Sequenced here: peripheral blood, sampled in a trial of Ad26.COV2.S vaccine versus placebo. The receptors stem from a person between 18 and 65 years old who received the Ad26.COV2.S COVID-19 vaccine or a placebo.

The rearrangement joins TRBV28 to TRBJ2-1, with D hard to call. The CDR3 extends over 14 amino acids. In germline, CDR1 is MDHEN, CDR2 SYDVKM. The V gene lost 6 bases and the J gene lost 7 bases, with 16 bases spanning the gap. DNA of the CDR3: TGTGCCAGCAGCCCTTGGAAGGACCAGAATGAGCAGTTCTTC. Translated, it gives CASSPWKDQNEQFF. The full variable domain, its missing parts supplied by reference TRBV28 and TRBJ2-1, is DVKVTQSSRYLVKRTGEKVFLECVQDMDHENMFWYRQDPGLGLRLIYFSYDVKMKEKGDIPEGYSVSREKKERFSLILESASTNQTSMYLCASSPWKDQNEQFFGPGTRLTVL.

The J gene is TRBJ2-1, the V gene TRBV4-2; 10 nucleotides match TRBD2. Germline-derived CDR1 and CDR2 are LGHNA and YNFKEQ. This CDR3 comprises 15 residues. Trimming took 6 bases from V and 3 from J; bases not matched to a gene: 5. CDR3 loop: CASRPGTSDYNEQFF. The CDR3 bases are TGTGCCAGCAGACCCGGGACTAGCGACTACAATGAGCAGTTCTTC.

This chain connects TRBV19 to TRBJ2-7, with a tentative D call TRBD1 (5 bases). The CDR3 totals 14 residues. V was shortened by 5 bases and J by 7 bases, with 18 bases between the two germline ends. Germline V CDR1 and CDR2: LNHDA, SQIVND (reference sequence). This CDR3 is CASSVRVGVREQYV. DNA for the CDR3: TGTGCCAGTAGTGTCAGGGTAGGGGTGAGGGAGCAGTACGTC.

This chain joins TRBV5-6 and TRBJ1-2, with D uncertain. The V end lost 0 bases, the J end lost 4 bases, and 10 bases lay between the germline ends. The CDR3 length is 14 residues. CDR1 is SGHDT and CDR2 is YYEEEE in the germline V gene. The CDR3 DNA reads as TGTGCCAGCAGCTTGGGCGCGGCAGCCTATGGCTACACCTTC. Residues: CASSLGAAAYGYTF.

There are a few counts of this clone. The chain recombines TRBV19 with TRBJ1-1; 9 bases agree with TRBD1. CDR1 and CDR2 (germline): LNHDA, SQIVND (reference sequence). The CDR3 contains 14 residues. V shed 5 bases and J 1 base; nucleotides not matched to a gene: 2. CDR3: CASSSTGGNTEAFF. CDR3 bases: TGTGCCAGTAGTTCGACAGGGGGGAACACTGAAGCTTTCTTT.

The CDR3 sequence is CATSRDWVGGPEAFF. Here the CDR3 DNA reads TGTGCCACCAGCAGAGATTGGGTAGGGGGCCCTGAAGCTTTCTTT. The gene calls are TRBV15 and TRBJ1-1, with 7 nucleotides matching TRBD1. This CDR3 has 15 residues. Germline V lookup: CDR1 LNHNV, CDR2 YYDKDF (reference sequence). The trim removed 0 bases at V and 6 bases at J, leaving 7 bases unmatched.

This rearrangement joins TRBV6-5 to TRBJ2-3; 9 nucleotides line up with TRBD2. Germline V gives CDR1 MNHEY, CDR2 SVGAGI. The V and J ends lost 3 bases and 5 bases, in that order; junction bases with no gene match: 6. The CDR3 is 15 residues long. The CDR3 loop reads CASSYIAGVGDTQYF. The CDR3 coding sequence is TGTGCCAGCAGTTATATAGCGGGAGTTGGAGATACGCAGTATTTT.

J is TRBJ1-6 and V is TRBV15, with D possibly TRBD1 on 5 matching bases. Trimming took 3 bases from V and 6 from J, leaving 18 bases between them. The CDR3 has 17 residues. From germline, CDR1 is LNHNV and CDR2 YYDKDF (reference sequence). CDR3 sequence (DNA): TGTGCCACCAGCAGGAGGGGAGGGAGGGGAGGTAATTCACCCCTCCACTTT. The encoded protein is CATSRRGGRGGNSPLHF. The whole variable domain, filled in from reference TRBV15 and TRBJ1-6, reads DAMVIQNPRYQVTQFGKPVTLSCSQTLNHNVMYWYQQKSSQAPKLLFHYYDKDFNNEADTPDNFQSRRPNTSFCFLDIRSPGLGDTAMYLCATSRRGGRGGNSPLHFGNGTRLTVT.

The chain uses TRBV3-1 (or the pseudogene TRBV3-2) and TRBJ2-3; perhaps TRBD1 as D (6 bases). This CDR3 has 15 amino acids. Germline CDR1 reads LGHDT; CDR2 reads YNNKEL (reference sequence). Trimming shortened V by 6 bases and J by 2 bases, and 15 bases separated the two germline ends. The chain's CDR3 is CASSTGTTLTDTQYF. For the CDR3, the DNA is TGTGCCAGCAGTACCGGGACAACGCTCACAGATACGCAGTATTTT.

V usage is TRBV12-5 and J usage is TRBJ1-1; 10 bases map to TRBD1. J gave up 6 bases and V 3 bases, and 13 bases lay outside the gene matches. CDR1 is LGHNT and CDR2 is FRNRAP in the germline V gene. This CDR3 contains 17 residues. CDR3 region: CASGFDRGRRGTAEAFF. Here the CDR3 DNA reads TGTGCTAGTGGTTTTGACAGGGGGCGAAGAGGAACGGCTGAAGCTTTCTTT.

The J gene is TRBJ1-3, the V gene TRBV30, with D possibly TRBD1 on 5 matching bases. V was cut by 0 bases and J by 0 bases, with 24 bases left in between. This CDR3 contains 20 residues. Germline V CDR1 and CDR2: GTSNPN, SVGIG (reference sequence). CDR3 in DNA: TGTGCCTGGAGTGTATGGGGCCAGAAAACCTTCTCGATCTCTGGAAACACCATATATTTT. Protein sequence: CAWSVWGQKTFSISGNTIYF.

The gene calls are TRBV5-1 and TRBJ2-2, with D hard to call. The V gene's germline CDR1 is SGHRS and CDR2 YFSETQ. This CDR3 has 16 amino acids. V shed 0 bases and J shed 0 bases, with 9 bases lying between them. DNA for the CDR3: TGCGCCAGCAGCTTGGTAGGAGCAGCGAACACCGGGGAGCTGTTTTTT. Amino acid sequence: CASSLVGAANTGELFF.

This chain links TRBV20-1 with TRBJ1-1, with unresolved D. This CDR3 region has 11 residues. Germline V lookup: CDR1 DFQATT, CDR2 SNEGSKA (reference sequence). The V and J ends lost 6 bases and 3 bases respectively, with 8 bases between them. CDR3 DNA: TGCAGTGCAGAACGGTACACTGAAGCTTTCTTT. Its translation: CSAERYTEAFF.

The rearrangement joins TRBV13 to TRBJ2-1; possible D gene TRBD1, 6 bases. The CDR3 sequence is 13 residues long. Germline V gene lookup returns CDR1 PRHDT and CDR2 FYEKMQ (reference sequence). The ends were cut back, 1 base at V and 6 bases at J, with 7 bases in the middle. The CDR3 loop reads CASSLEGGNEQFF. CDR3 nucleotides: TGTGCCAGCAGCTTAGAAGGGGGCAATGAGCAGTTCTTC.

The chain recombines TRBV4-3 with TRBJ2-1; 11 bases agree with TRBD2. The germline gives CDR1 LGHNA, CDR2 YSLEER. The V gene end was trimmed by 1 base and the J gene end by 10 bases; junction bases not matched to a gene: 12. The CDR3 covers 17 residues. The chain's CDR3 is CASSQGPTSGSPSEQFF. CDR3 coding DNA: TGCGCCAGCAGCCAAGGTCCTACTAGCGGGAGCCCGTCAGAGCAGTTCTTC.

The chain joins TRBV25-1 to TRBJ1-2; D uncertain. The CDR3 runs 11 residues. Germline V gene data show CDR1 as MGHDK and CDR2 as SYGVNS. Between the trimmed V and J ends, which lost 6 bases and 7 bases, there was a span of 9 bases. CDR3 amino acids: CASRGIGGYTF. The CDR3 coding sequence is TGTGCCAGCAGGGGAATCGGTGGCTACACCTTC.

The rearrangement joins TRBV18 to TRBJ1-2, with D possibly TRBD1 on 5 matching bases. CDR3 length: 15 residues. V was trimmed by 5 bases and J by 4 bases, leaving 17 bases between them. From germline, CDR1 is KGHSH and CDR2 LQKENI. The CDR3 sequence is CASSSPGGGSYGYTF. The CDR3 nucleotides are TGTGCCAGCTCATCCCCAGGTGGGGGGAGCTATGGCTACACCTTC.

The chain uses TRBV28 and TRBJ1-4; maybe TRBD1 (6 bases). V lost 7 bases to trimming and J lost 7 bases, with 16 bases between them. This CDR3 comprises 14 residues. Germline loops: CDR1 MDHEN, CDR2 SYDVKM. CDR3 bases: TGTGCCAGCAAGGAGGGGGGGGCCCGTGAAAAACTGTTTTTT. Translated: CASKEGGAREKLFF.

This clone occurred once. The rearrangement links TRBV6-5 to TRBJ2-7; TRBD1 matches 7 bases. Germline V gene sequence: CDR1 MNHEY, CDR2 SVGAGI. The trim removed 6 bases at V and 5 bases at J, leaving 4 bases unmatched. The CDR3 spans 12 residues. CDR3 amino acids: CASSTTGNEQYF. The CDR3, as DNA: TGTGCCAGCAGCACGACAGGGAACGAGCAGTACTTC.

The chain combines TRBV7-9 with TRBJ1-4; a weak D match, TRBD1 (5 bases). In germline, CDR1 is SEHNR, CDR2 FQNEAQ (reference sequence). This CDR3 comprises 17 residues. V was cut by 4 bases and J by 3 bases, with 18 bases left in between. In DNA, the CDR3 is TGTGCCAGCAGCTCACCGGGGGGGAACATTGCTAATGAAAAACTGTTTTTT. It specifies CASSSPGGNIANEKLFF.

The chain links TRBV6-1 to TRBJ1-1; the D is unclear. Germline CDR1 reads MNHNS; CDR2 reads SASEGT. CDR3 length: 16 amino acids. The V end was cut by 3 bases, the J end by 5 bases, with 19 bases between. The CDR3 here is CASSDTVGEGGTEAFF. The CDR3 region has the DNA TGTGCCAGCAGTGATACCGTGGGAGAGGGTGGAACTGAAGCTTTCTTT.

The chain links TRBV2 to TRBJ1-3, with D perhaps TRBD1 (5 bases). V dropped 4 bases and J dropped 0 bases, with 19 bases sitting between them. The length of the CDR3 is 18 residues. Germline lookup yields CDR1 SNHLY and CDR2 FYNNEI. This chain's CDR3 is CASSGYASGRISGNTIYF. CDR3 coding DNA: TGTGCCAGCAGTGGTTACGCCTCGGGACGGATCTCTGGAAACACCATATATTTT.

The chain links TRBV11-2 to TRBJ2-1; TRBD2 is a possible D gene (6 bases). This CDR3 is built from 16 residues. V lost 4 bases and J lost 4, with 17 bases in between. Germline V lookup: CDR1 SGHAT, CDR2 FQNNGV. The CDR3 sequence is CASSSGIGGLYNEQFF. CDR3 DNA: TGTGCCAGCAGCTCAGGGATTGGGGGACTTTACAATGAGCAGTTCTTC.

This clone occurred a few times. The V and J genes are TRBV4-1 and TRBJ1-5, with 7 bases fitting TRBD1. This CDR3 has 16 amino acids. Per germline, CDR1 MGHRA and CDR2 YSYEKL. V lost 5 bases, J lost 3 bases, and 10 bases stayed unmatched. This CDR3 reads CASSLAGTANNQPQHF. The CDR3 DNA reads as TGCGCCAGCAGCTTAGCCGGGACAGCGAACAATCAGCCCCAGCATTTT.

This clone turned up a few times. The V and J genes are TRBV6-2 or TRBV6-3 and TRBJ1-5; 8 bases align to TRBD1. CDR1 MNHEY and CDR2 SVGEGT come from the germline V gene. V gave up 2 bases and J gave up 3 bases; unmatched junction bases: 9. The CDR3 runs to 17 residues. The CDR3 coding sequence is TGTGCCAGCAGTTACAACCGGACAGGGCTAAACAATCAGCCCCAGCATTTT. Encoded protein: CASSYNRTGLNNQPQHF.

The J gene is TRBJ2-1, the V gene TRBV19, with a tentative D call TRBD2 (5 bases). CDR1 and CDR2 from the germline V gene are LNHDA and SQIVND (reference sequence). V gave up 3 bases and J gave up 4 bases, with 13 bases separating them. There are 15 residues in the CDR3. The CDR3 DNA sequence: TGTGCCAGTAGTATCACGGGGTCTACTTACAATGAGCAGTTCTTC. Translated: CASSITGSTYNEQFF.